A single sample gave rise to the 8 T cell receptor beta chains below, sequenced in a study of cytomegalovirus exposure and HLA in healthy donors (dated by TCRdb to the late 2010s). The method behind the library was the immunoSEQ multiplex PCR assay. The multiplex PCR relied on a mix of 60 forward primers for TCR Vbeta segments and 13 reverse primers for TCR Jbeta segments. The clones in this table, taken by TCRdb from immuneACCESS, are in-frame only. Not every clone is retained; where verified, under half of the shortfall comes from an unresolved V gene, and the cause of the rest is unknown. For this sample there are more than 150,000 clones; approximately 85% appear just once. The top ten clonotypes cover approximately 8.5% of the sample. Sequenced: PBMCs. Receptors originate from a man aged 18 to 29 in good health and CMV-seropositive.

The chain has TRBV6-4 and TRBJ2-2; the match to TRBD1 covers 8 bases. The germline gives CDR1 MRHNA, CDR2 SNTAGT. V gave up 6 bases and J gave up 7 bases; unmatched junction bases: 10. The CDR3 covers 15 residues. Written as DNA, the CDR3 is TGTGCCAGCAGAGCAGATCAGGGGGCAAACGGGGAGCTGTTTTTT. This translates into CASRADQGANGELFF.

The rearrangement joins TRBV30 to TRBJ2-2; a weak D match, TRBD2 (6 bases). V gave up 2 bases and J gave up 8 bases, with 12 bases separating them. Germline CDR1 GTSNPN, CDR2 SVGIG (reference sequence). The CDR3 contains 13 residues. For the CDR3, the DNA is TGTGCCTGGAGTTTGGGGGGTGCAGGGGAGCTGTTTTTT. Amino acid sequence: CAWSLGGAGELFF.

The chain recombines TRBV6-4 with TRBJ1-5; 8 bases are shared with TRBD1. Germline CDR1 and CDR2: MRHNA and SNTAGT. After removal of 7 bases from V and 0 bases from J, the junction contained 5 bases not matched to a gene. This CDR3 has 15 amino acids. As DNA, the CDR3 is TGTGCCAGCACCGGACAGGGAAATAGCAATCAGCCCCAGCATTTT. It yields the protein CASTGQGNSNQPQHF.

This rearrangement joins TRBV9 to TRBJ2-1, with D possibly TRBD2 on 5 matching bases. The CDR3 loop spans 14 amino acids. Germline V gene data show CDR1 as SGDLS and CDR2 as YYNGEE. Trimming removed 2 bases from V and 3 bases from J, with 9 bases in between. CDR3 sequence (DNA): TGTGCCAGCAGCGTTTCTAGCAGCTACAATGAGCAGTTCTTC. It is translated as CASSVSSSYNEQFF.

The CDR3 DNA follows: TGTGCCAGCGGCAGGGGGCAAAAGAATTCACCCCTCCACTTT. It is translated as CASGRGQKNSPLHF. The chain has TRBV7-2 and TRBJ1-6, with 8 bases fitting TRBD1. The CDR3 spans 14 residues. The J segment lost 7 bases and the V segment lost 8 bases, leaving 7 bases of the junction unmatched. CDR1 and CDR2 from the germline V gene are SGHTA and FQGNSA. The full variable domain, with the rest looked up from reference TRBV7-2 and TRBJ1-6, is GAGVSQSPSNKVTEKGKDVELRCDPISGHTALYWYRQSLGQGLEFLIYFQGNSAPDKSGLPSDRFSAERTGGSVSTLTIQRTQQEDSAVYLCASGRGQKNSPLHFGNGTRLTVT.

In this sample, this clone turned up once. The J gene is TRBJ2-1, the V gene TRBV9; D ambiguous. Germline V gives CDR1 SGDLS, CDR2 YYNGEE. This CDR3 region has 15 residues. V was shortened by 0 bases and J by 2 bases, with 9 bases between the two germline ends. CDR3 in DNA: TGTGCCAGCAGCGTAGATCTATCCCCCTACAATGAGCAGTTCTTC. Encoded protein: CASSVDLSPYNEQFF.

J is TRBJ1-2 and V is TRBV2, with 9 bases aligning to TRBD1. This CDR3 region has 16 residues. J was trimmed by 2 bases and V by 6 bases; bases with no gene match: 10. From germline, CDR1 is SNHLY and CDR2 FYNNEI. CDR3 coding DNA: TGTGCCAGCAGAGATTGGACAGGGGAGGAGAACTATGGCTACACCTTC. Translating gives CASRDWTGEENYGYTF.

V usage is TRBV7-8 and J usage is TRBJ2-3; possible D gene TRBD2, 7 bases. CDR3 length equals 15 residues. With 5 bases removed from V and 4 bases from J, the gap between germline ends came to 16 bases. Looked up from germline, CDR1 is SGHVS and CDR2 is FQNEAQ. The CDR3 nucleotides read TGTGCCAGCAGCCTCTTAGGGGGGGGGCCAGATACGCAGTATTTT. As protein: CASSLLGGGPDTQYF.